This T cell receptor (beta chain) is from a study of shared clonotypes between healthy human individuals. Findings and limits, study-wide: Rarefaction revealed incomplete sorted-subset sequencing despite large depth.

As defined, naive CD8 cells were CD45RO-negative and positively selected for CCR7, with terminally differentiated effector memory CD45RA+ cells excluded. Donors comprised only Caucasian adults living in Nashville, Tennessee. Note on this clone: What it binds is not known.

Every immunoSEQ plate was one replicate of a subset's evenly spread DNA. Some clones are missing from TCRdb's copy, which holds only in-frame ones; the method was immunoSEQ multiplex PCR. Counted here are about 1.9 million clones, approximately 92% occurring once; the ten biggest clones make up about 1.7%. This receptor was taken from a man aged 18 to 30 in good health. Some clones in this sample may be carry-over from other donors' samples. Sequenced input: naive CD8+ T cells from PBMCs.

The CDR3 here is CASSFGDSTEAFF. For the CDR3, the DNA is TGTGCCAGCAGCTTTGGGGATAGCACTGAAGCTTTCTTT. The J gene is TRBJ1-1, the V gene TRBV7-2; D gene ambiguous. The length of the CDR3 is 13 residues. Germline assignment: CDR1 SGHTA and CDR2 FQGNSA. V lost 3 bases to trimming and J lost 4 bases, with 9 bases between them.